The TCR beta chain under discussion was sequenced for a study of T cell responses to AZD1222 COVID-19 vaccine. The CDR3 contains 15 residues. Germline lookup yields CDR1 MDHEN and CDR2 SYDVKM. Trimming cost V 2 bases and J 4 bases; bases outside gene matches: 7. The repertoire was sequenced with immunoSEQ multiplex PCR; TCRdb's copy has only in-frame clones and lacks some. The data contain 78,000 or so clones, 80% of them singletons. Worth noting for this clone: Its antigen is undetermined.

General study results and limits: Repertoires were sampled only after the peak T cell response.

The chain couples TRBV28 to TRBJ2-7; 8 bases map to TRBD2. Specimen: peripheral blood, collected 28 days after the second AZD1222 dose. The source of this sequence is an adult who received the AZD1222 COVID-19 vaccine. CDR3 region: CASSLLSGTLYEQYF. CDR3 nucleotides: TGTGCCAGCAGTTTACTTAGCGGGACGTTATACGAGCAGTACTTC.